This is a list of T cell receptor beta chains from one sample in a study of blood T cell repertoires in COVID-19. Here immunoSEQ multiplex PCR was the method, and the copy in TCRdb shows in-frame clones only, minus some. The sample yields 150,000 or so clones, almost 85% seen once. The sample was peripheral blood. Receptors were obtained from a human donor with acute or convalescent COVID-19. The donor label of this sample is uncertain. Each CDR3 is given with its conserved first and last residue. A D gene is named only where the DNA matches it firmly. The size of a clone is reported for some rows only, either as once, few or many, or as a class for expanded clones.

J	D	V	size	CDR3	DNA
TRBJ1-2	TRBD1	TRBV28	-	CASSPGTDNYGYTF	TGTGCCAGCAGTCCCGGGACAGATAACTATGGCTACACCTTC
TRBJ2-7	-	TRBV9	-	CASSVDQTKGSEQYF	TGTGCCAGCAGCGTAGACCAGACTAAAGGGAGCGAGCAGTACTTC
TRBJ2-5	-	TRBV29-1	-	CSVEPQGHETQYF	TGCAGCGTTGAACCGCAGGGACACGAGACCCAGTACTTC
TRBJ2-2	TRBD2	TRBV30	-	CAWSVLPSGEFTGELFF	TGTGCCTGGAGTGTACTACCTAGCGGGGAATTCACCGGGGAGCTGTTTTTT
TRBJ1-2	-	TRBV6-5	-	CASSYSWRDGYTF	TGTGCCAGCAGTTACTCTTGGAGGGATGGCTACACCTTC
TRBJ2-7	TRBD1	TRBV5-5	-	CASSWLRQGSNYEQYF	TGTGCCAGCAGCTGGCTCCGACAGGGGTCCAACTACGAGCAGTACTTC
TRBJ2-7	-	TRBV12-3/TRBV12-4	few	CASSFLGPGEQYF	TGTGCCAGCAGTTTTCTGGGCCCGGGGGAGCAGTACTTC
TRBJ2-7	-	TRBV2	-	CATRSGSYEQYF	TGTGCCACCAGGAGCGGGTCCTACGAGCAGTACTTC
TRBJ2-7	TRBD1	TRBV3-1/TRBV3-2	once	CASSQADRGEQYF	TGTGCCAGCAGCCAGGCGGACAGGGGCGAGCAGTACTTC
TRBJ1-6	-	TRBV10-3	-	CAISEGEGMGFNSPLHF	TGTGCCATCAGTGAGGGGGAGGGGATGGGTTTTAATTCACCCCTCCACTTT
TRBJ2-7	TRBD1	TRBV19	-	CASSIQGTGADEQYF	TGTGCCAGTAGTATTCAAGGGACAGGGGCCGACGAGCAGTACTTC
TRBJ2-1	TRBD2	TRBV4-1	-	CASSQGLAGGRSYNEQFF	TGCGCCAGCAGCCAGGGACTAGCGGGGGGCCGCTCCTACAATGAGCAGTTCTTC
TRBJ2-7	TRBD2	TRBV3-1/TRBV3-2	-	CASSQEASGDTYEQYF	TGTGCCAGCAGCCAAGAAGCTAGCGGCGATACCTACGAGCAGTACTTC
TRBJ2-1	-	TRBV6-5	-	CASREWNEQFF	TGTGCCAGCAGGGAGTGGAATGAGCAGTTCTTC
TRBJ2-6	TRBD1	TRBV7-3	-	CASSSYRGLGANVLTF	TGTGCCAGCAGCTCCTACAGGGGTCTGGGGGCCAACGTCCTGACTTTC
TRBJ1-3	-	TRBV6-5	-	CASSPNGVTIYF	TGTGCCAGCAGCCCCAACGGGGTCACCATATATTTT
TRBJ2-3	TRBD2	TRBV3-1/TRBV3-2	once	CASSPGLAAGDTQYF	TGTGCCAGCAGCCCGGGACTAGCGGCGGGGGATACGCAGTATTTT
TRBJ1-1	TRBD1	TRBV7-2	-	CASSIQGGGGFF	TGTGCCAGCAGCATACAGGGGGGTGGTGGTTTCTTT
TRBJ1-2	-	TRBV6-1	once	CATGAKVLGSTF	TGTGCCACTGGGGCCAAGGTTCTTGGAAGCACCTTC
TRBJ2-3	TRBD2	TRBV27	-	CASSLSAGVPDTQYF	TGTGCCAGCAGTTTATCAGCGGGGGTCCCAGATACGCAGTATTTT
TRBJ2-2	TRBD1	TRBV11-2	-	CASSDWTGVVSGELFF	TGTGCCAGCAGCGACTGGACAGGGGTCGTCTCCGGGGAGCTGTTTTTT
TRBJ2-3	-	TRBV6-5	-	CASSYLSAQYF	TGTGCCAGCAGTTATCTGAGTGCGCAGTATTTT
TRBJ2-7	-	TRBV2	-	CASSDPGVSSYEQYF	TGTGCCAGCAGTGATCCCGGGGTGAGCTCCTACGAGCAGTACTTC
TRBJ1-5	-	TRBV7-2	-	CASSLGLPGDQPQHF	TGTGCCAGCAGCTTAGGACTGCCAGGGGATCAGCCCCAGCATTTT
TRBJ2-5	TRBD1	TRBV19	once	CASSTTGAQETQYF	TGTGCCAGTAGTACAACAGGGGCCCAAGAGACCCAGTACTTC
TRBJ1-2	TRBD1	TRBV30	-	CAWSATGGEGYTF	TGTGCCTGGAGTGCTACAGGGGGAGAGGGCTACACCTTC
TRBJ1-1	-	TRBV6-4	-	CASSAEGLNTEAFF	TGTGCCAGCAGTGCGGAGGGCTTAAACACTGAAGCTTTCTTT
TRBJ1-4	-	TRBV2	-	CASSPGQSTNEKLFF	TGTGCCAGCAGCCCAGGACAGAGTACTAATGAAAAACTGTTTTTT
TRBJ2-3	TRBD1	TRBV18	-	CASSPRDRGRAQYF	TGTGCCAGCTCACCTAGGGACAGGGGGAGAGCGCAGTATTTT
TRBJ1-5	-	TRBV19	-	CASSIAGRALPIGNQPQHF	TGTGCCAGTAGTATTGCCGGCAGGGCCCTCCCTATTGGCAATCAGCCCCAGCATTTT
TRBJ2-1	TRBD2	TRBV6-2/TRBV6-3	once	CASSSLSSGAAYNEQFF	TGTGCCAGCAGTTCCCTCAGCAGCGGGGCCGCCTACAATGAGCAGTTCTTC
TRBJ1-5	-	TRBV5-6	-	CASSFTGLNQPQHF	TGTGCCAGCAGCTTCACAGGGCTCAATCAGCCCCAGCATTTT
TRBJ2-2	-	TRBV25-1	-	CASSEFGDTGELFF	TGTGCCAGCAGTGAATTCGGAGACACCGGGGAGCTGTTTTTT
TRBJ1-1	-	TRBV9	-	CASSVAAQGGTEAFF	TGTGCCAGCAGCGTAGCGGCGCAGGGAGGCACTGAAGCTTTCTTT
TRBJ1-3	-	TRBV30	-	CAWSTGTGNTIYF	TGTGCCTGGAGTACAGGGACTGGAAACACCATATATTTT
TRBJ2-5	TRBD1	TRBV6-2/TRBV6-3	once	CASSTGTGGTQETQYF	TGTGCCAGCAGTACCGGGACAGGGGGCACACAAGAGACCCAGTACTTC
TRBJ1-6	-	TRBV2	-	CASSEQPGGRANSPLHF	TGTGCCAGCAGTGAGCAACCGGGGGGCAGGGCTAATTCACCCCTCCACTTT
TRBJ1-6	-	TRBV5-6	-	CASSLYGYSSYNSPLHF	TGTGCCAGCAGCTTGTACGGGTATAGTTCCTATAATTCACCCCTCCACTTT
TRBJ1-5	-	TRBV5-1	-	CASSLEPGYNQPQHF	TGCGCCAGCAGCTTGGAGCCAGGGTACAATCAGCCCCAGCATTTT
TRBJ1-5	TRBD1	TRBV6-6	-	CASILRGSVKNQPQHF	TGTGCCAGCATACTCAGGGGGTCGGTAAAGAATCAGCCCCAGCATTTT
TRBJ2-3	-	TRBV14	-	CASSLRTPGQGTDTQYF	TGTGCCAGCAGCCTAAGGACTCCAGGGCAGGGGACAGATACGCAGTATTTT
TRBJ2-5	-	TRBV3-1/TRBV3-2	-	CASSQGGRGRETQYF	TGTGCCAGCAGCCAAGGTGGGCGGGGGCGAGAGACCCAGTACTTC